These T cell receptor beta chains were read from a single sample in a study of read filtering for tumor transcriptome and immune sequencing. In TCRdb, the reads were re-called with MiXCR into one record per CDR3 protein. Of 55,000 to 60,000 distinct CDR3 sequences listed, 12% are singletons. What was sequenced was a population of CD138-negative cells sorted from bone marrow. The receptors here all came from a donor at least 40 years old with multiple myeloma. Both conserved end residues are part of each CDR3. A D gene is named only where the DNA matches it firmly. The listing skips clone size in some rows; elsewhere it reads once, few, many or a size class.

abundance: many
v_gene: TRBV7-2
j_gene: TRBJ2-3
d_gene: NA
CDR3aa: CASSFSSGLLTDTQYF
CDR3nt: TGTGCCAGCAGCTTTTCGTCTGGGCTACTCACAGATACGCAGTATTTT

abundance: NA
v_gene: TRBV5-5
j_gene: TRBJ2-3
d_gene: NA
CDR3aa: CASNIGGGRSDTQYF
CDR3nt: TGTGCCAGCAACATAGGTGGGGGGCGATCAGATACGCAGTATTTT

abundance: many
v_gene: TRBV18
j_gene: TRBJ1-5
d_gene: NA
CDR3aa: CASSEGAGNQPQHF
CDR3nt: TGTGCCAGCTCAGAAGGTGCGGGCAATCAGCCCCAGCATTTT

abundance: NA
v_gene: TRBV20-1
j_gene: TRBJ1-1
d_gene: NA
CDR3aa: CSVAPLGTEAFF
CDR3nt: TGCAGTGTCGCGCCCCTGGGGACTGAAGCTTTCTTT

abundance: many
v_gene: TRBV7-7
j_gene: TRBJ2-1
d_gene: TRBD2
CDR3aa: CASSLQAGGLNEQFF
CDR3nt: TGTGCTAGCAGCTTACAAGCGGGGGGTCTCAATGAGCAGTTCTTC

abundance: many
v_gene: TRBV6-1
j_gene: TRBJ1-5
d_gene: NA
CDR3aa: CASMKTDRVQPQHF
CDR3nt: TGTGCCAGCATGAAAACGGACCGGGTTCAGCCCCAGCATTTT

abundance: many
v_gene: TRBV2
j_gene: TRBJ2-2
d_gene: NA
CDR3aa: CASSAVRANTGELFF
CDR3nt: TGTGCCAGCAGTGCCGTGCGGGCGAACACCGGGGAGCTGTTTTTT

abundance: many
v_gene: TRBV7-9
j_gene: TRBJ1-5
d_gene: NA
CDR3aa: CASSAQGGGNQPQHF
CDR3nt: TGTGCCAGCAGCGCACAGGGTGGCGGCAATCAGCCCCAGCATTTT

abundance: NA
v_gene: TRBV19
j_gene: TRBJ2-3
d_gene: TRBD2
CDR3aa: CASSHLSGGSPDTQYF
CDR3nt: TGTGCCAGTAGTCACCTTAGCGGGGGGTCTCCAGATACGCAGTATTTT

abundance: many
v_gene: TRBV6-6
j_gene: TRBJ1-3
d_gene: NA
CDR3aa: CASGSGGSSGNTIYF
CDR3nt: TGTGCCAGCGGTTCGGGGGGGAGCTCTGGAAACACCATATATTTT

abundance: many
v_gene: TRBV27
j_gene: TRBJ1-1
d_gene: NA
CDR3aa: CASSFRPRTAMNTEAFF
CDR3nt: TGTGCCAGCAGTTTCCGTCCTAGGACAGCGATGAACACTGAAGCTTTCTTT

abundance: many
v_gene: TRBV30
j_gene: TRBJ2-6
d_gene: NA
CDR3aa: CAWSVRNSGANVLTF
CDR3nt: TGTGCCTGGAGTGTTAGGAACTCTGGGGCCAACGTCCTGACTTTC

abundance: many
v_gene: TRBV18
j_gene: TRBJ1-5
d_gene: NA
CDR3aa: CASSPPNGGSNQPQHF
CDR3nt: TGTGCCAGCTCACCACCGAACGGCGGAAGTAATCAGCCCCAGCATTTT

abundance: many
v_gene: TRBV5-1
j_gene: TRBJ2-7
d_gene: NA
CDR3aa: CASSTDRSGSYEQYF
CDR3nt: TGCGCCAGCAGCACAGACAGAAGCGGGTCCTACGAGCAGTACTTC

abundance: many
v_gene: TRBV29-1
j_gene: TRBJ1-5
d_gene: TRBD1
CDR3aa: CSTAGTDIGQPQHF
CDR3nt: TGCAGCACCGCCGGGACAGACATCGGTCAGCCCCAGCATTTT

abundance: NA
v_gene: TRBV7-2
j_gene: TRBJ2-1
d_gene: TRBD2
CDR3aa: CASSGGLAGGQWNEQFF
CDR3nt: TGTGCCAGCAGCGGGGGACTAGCGGGGGGGCAGTGGAATGAGCAGTTCTTC

abundance: NA
v_gene: TRBV20-1
j_gene: TRBJ1-3
d_gene: NA
CDR3aa: CSARANRNTIYF
CDR3nt: TGCAGTGCTAGAGCAAACAGAAACACCATATATTTT